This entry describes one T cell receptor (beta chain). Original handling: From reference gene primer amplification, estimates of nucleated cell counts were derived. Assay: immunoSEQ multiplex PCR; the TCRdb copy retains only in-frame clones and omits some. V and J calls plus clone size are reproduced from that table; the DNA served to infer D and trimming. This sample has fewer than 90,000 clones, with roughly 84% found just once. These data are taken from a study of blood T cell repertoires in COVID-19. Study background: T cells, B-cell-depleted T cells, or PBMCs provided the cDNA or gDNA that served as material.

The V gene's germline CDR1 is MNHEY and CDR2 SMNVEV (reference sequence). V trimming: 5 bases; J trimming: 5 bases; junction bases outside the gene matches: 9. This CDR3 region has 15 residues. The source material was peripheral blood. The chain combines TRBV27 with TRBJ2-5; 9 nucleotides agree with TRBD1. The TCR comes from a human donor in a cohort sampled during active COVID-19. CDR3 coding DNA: TGTGCCAGCAGTCGAAAACAGGGGGCCGGGGAGACCCAGTACTTC. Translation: CASSRKQGAGETQYF.